These T cell receptor beta chains were read from a single sample in a study of sequential checkpoint blockade in melanoma. Method: immunoSEQ multiplex PCR; TCRdb's copy keeps in-frame clones and lacks some. The sample has 35,000 to 40,000 clones, more than 70% seen once. The specimen comprised CD8+ T cells sorted from blood (inferred from file names), sampled from a patient given nivolumab and ipilimumab in sequence. Source of these receptors: a human donor with melanoma. Both conserved end residues are part of each CDR3. Each record gives: D gene, J gene, clone size, V gene, CDR3 DNA, CDR3 protein. A D gene is named only where the DNA matches it firmly. The size field is filled for only some rows; it gives once, few, many or a size class.

D: TRBD2; J: TRBJ2-2; size: NA; V: TRBV6-1; DNA: TGTGCCAGCAGTGGGCCCTCGGAGCGGGAGGGGCACACCGGGGAGCTGTTTTTT; CDR3: CASSGPSEREGHTGELFF
D: NA; J: TRBJ1-3; size: few; V: TRBV7-9; DNA: TGTGCCAGCAGCTTAAGTTCTAGGCCTGGAATCTCTGGAAACACCATATATTTT; CDR3: CASSLSSRPGISGNTIYF
D: TRBD1; J: TRBJ2-3; size: NA; V: TRBV5-1; DNA: TGCGCCAGCAGCTTGGCCAAGAAAGGGACAGGACACACAGATACGCAGTATTTT; CDR3: CASSLAKKGTGHTDTQYF
D: NA; J: TRBJ2-1; size: NA; V: TRBV7-6; DNA: TGTGCCAGCACCTCAGGGTACAATGAGCAGTTCTTC; CDR3: CASTSGYNEQFF
D: TRBD1; J: TRBJ2-5; size: NA; V: TRBV5-6; DNA: TGTGCCAGCAGCTTGCTGGACAGGGGTGAGACCCAGTACTTC; CDR3: CASSLLDRGETQYF
D: NA; J: TRBJ1-2; size: NA; V: TRBV25-1; DNA: TGTGCCAGCAGCGTGACAGGACTCGGCTATGGCTACACCTTC; CDR3: CASSVTGLGYGYTF
D: TRBD1; J: TRBJ1-1; size: NA; V: TRBV4-1; DNA: TGCGCCAGCAGCCTCGCACCCGGGACAGGGGAAGCTTTCTTT; CDR3: CASSLAPGTGEAFF
D: NA; J: TRBJ1-1; size: NA; V: TRBV4-3; DNA: TGCGCCAGCAGCCAAGAGCCGGGGGGGACGATGAGGCCTGAAGCTTTCTTT; CDR3: CASSQEPGGTMRPEAFF
D: TRBD2; J: TRBJ2-7; size: NA; V: TRBV9; DNA: TGTGCCAGCAGCGCTAGCGGATCCCCCTACGAGCAGTACTTC; CDR3: CASSASGSPYEQYF
D: NA; J: TRBJ2-1; size: once; V: TRBV7-6; DNA: TGTGCCAGCAGCTTTTCGAGGTCATCCCCCCACAATGAGCAGTTCTTC; CDR3: CASSFSRSSPHNEQFF
D: NA; J: TRBJ2-1; size: NA; V: TRBV5-4; DNA: TGTGCCAGCAGCTTGAGAGGTGGGAATGAGCAGTTCTTC; CDR3: CASSLRGGNEQFF
D: NA; J: TRBJ2-6; size: NA; V: TRBV6-1; DNA: TGTGCCAGCAGTGAGTCCTACTCTGGGGCCAACGTCCTGACTTTC; CDR3: CASSESYSGANVLTF
D: NA; J: TRBJ1-1; size: NA; V: TRBV18; DNA: TGTGCCAGCTCACGTAAGACAGTCATGAACACTGAAGCTTTCTTT; CDR3: CASSRKTVMNTEAFF
D: NA; J: TRBJ2-2; size: NA; V: TRBV4-3; DNA: TGCGCCAGCAGCCAAGACGTGTCACTGAGGACCGGGGAGCTGTTTTTT; CDR3: CASSQDVSLRTGELFF
D: TRBD2; J: TRBJ2-1; size: NA; V: TRBV5-4; DNA: TGTGCCAGCAGCTTGGGGCTAGCGGGACCGTGGGAGCAGTTCTTC; CDR3: CASSLGLAGPWEQFF
D: TRBD2; J: TRBJ2-7; size: once; V: TRBV7-9; DNA: TGTGCCAGCAGCTTAACTAGCGGTTGGGACGAGCAGTACTTC; CDR3: CASSLTSGWDEQYF
D: TRBD2; J: TRBJ2-1; size: NA; V: TRBV6-6; DNA: TGTGCCAGCAGTCCCTTCCAGCGGGAGGTGACGAATGAGCAGTTCTTC; CDR3: CASSPFQREVTNEQFF
D: NA; J: TRBJ2-7; size: NA; V: TRBV7-9; DNA: TGTGCCAGCAGCTTGACGGGACAACACTACGAGCAGTACTTC; CDR3: CASSLTGQHYEQYF
D: NA; J: TRBJ2-5; size: NA; V: TRBV4-1; DNA: TGCGCCAGCAGCCAAGTGTCAGGGGAAGAGACCCAGTACTTC; CDR3: CASSQVSGEETQYF
D: NA; J: TRBJ1-4; size: NA; V: TRBV7-3; DNA: TGTGCCAGCAGCTTAGGGGACATACACGAAAAACTGTTTTTT; CDR3: CASSLGDIHEKLFF
D: TRBD2; J: TRBJ2-7; size: NA; V: TRBV11-2; DNA: TGTGCCAGCAGACCCGGACTAGTATACGAGCAGTACTTC; CDR3: CASRPGLVYEQYF
D: NA; J: TRBJ1-2; size: NA; V: TRBV15; DNA: TGTGCCACCAGCGAGGCGAGCTATGGCTACACCTTC; CDR3: CATSEASYGYTF
D: NA; J: TRBJ2-2; size: once; V: TRBV11-2; DNA: TGTGCCAGCAGCTCCGGGTCGGGGGGCTCGAACACCGGGGAGCTGTTTTTT; CDR3: CASSSGSGGSNTGELFF
D: NA; J: TRBJ2-1; size: NA; V: TRBV27; DNA: TGTGCCAGCAGGGACAGTACCTCCTACAATGAGCAGTTCTTC; CDR3: CASRDSTSYNEQFF
D: TRBD1; J: TRBJ2-3; size: NA; V: TRBV6-1; DNA: TGTGCCACACAGGGGGCACAGAGCACAGATACGCAGTATTTT; CDR3: CATQGAQSTDTQYF
D: TRBD2; J: TRBJ2-7; size: NA; V: TRBV27; DNA: TGTGCCAGCAGTCCAAGGGCGGGAGGATACGAGCAGTACTTC; CDR3: CASSPRAGGYEQYF
D: TRBD2; J: TRBJ2-7; size: NA; V: TRBV9; DNA: TGTGCCAGCAGCGGCAGCGGGAGCATGGCCTACGAGCAGTACTTC; CDR3: CASSGSGSMAYEQYF
D: TRBD1; J: TRBJ1-5; size: NA; V: TRBV27; DNA: TGTGCCAGCAGTCCCTTGACAGGGTTGCGCAATCAGCCCCAGCATTTT; CDR3: CASSPLTGLRNQPQHF
D: NA; J: TRBJ2-1; size: NA; V: TRBV27; DNA: TGTGCCAGCAGTTTATATAAGCTGGGCCTTGAGCAGTTCTTC; CDR3: CASSLYKLGLEQFF
D: TRBD2; J: TRBJ2-2; size: NA; V: TRBV27; DNA: TGTGCCAGCTGCCCTGGCCCTCTAGCGGACACCGGGGAGCTGTTTTTT; CDR3: CASCPGPLADTGELFF
D: NA; J: TRBJ2-7; size: NA; V: TRBV28; DNA: TGTGCCAGCAGACGCCGGGACTTTCCTGACGAGCAGTACTTC; CDR3: CASRRRDFPDEQYF